This TCR beta chain was found in a study of cytomegalovirus exposure and HLA in healthy donors. The ends were cut back, 4 bases at V and 2 bases at J, with 9 bases in the middle. Germline lookup yields CDR1 SGDLS and CDR2 YYNGEE. The CDR3 is 13 residues long. The table came from immunoSEQ multiplex PCR; TCRdb's copy has only in-frame clones and leaves some out. The sample yields 250,000 to 400,000 clones, approximately 88% seen once. This clonotype was obtained from a man aged 25 to 45 in good health and CMV-seronegative. The chain links TRBV9 to TRBJ1-2; TRBD1 is a possible D gene (6 bases). Input material: PBMCs. CDR3 DNA: TGTGCCAGCAGCCTGGACAGAAACTATGGCTACACCTTC. This translates into CASSLDRNYGYTF.